Sequencing of this T cell receptor (beta chain) was carried out in a study of T cell changes during pregnancy in multiple sclerosis. Trimming cost V 6 bases and J 5 bases, with 17 bases left between them. The germline CDR1 and CDR2 sequences are LNHDA and SQIVND (reference sequence). The CDR3 contains 15 residues. Clones were sequenced by immunoSEQ multiplex PCR, and TCRdb holds only the in-frame ones, with some missing. The table records more than 65,000 clones, roughly 90% of them present only once. V usage is TRBV19 and J usage is TRBJ1-5, with D possibly being TRBD1 (5 bases). The receptor was derived from a female donor in good health, enrolled as a control in a pregnancy study. The sample was peripheral blood, taken after pregnancy. The CDR3 protein is CASRDSGTAHQPQHF. The DNA for the CDR3 is TGTGCCAGTAGGGATAGCGGGACCGCTCATCAGCCCCAGCATTTT. The full variable domain, rest sourced from reference TRBV19 and TRBJ1-5, is DGGITQSPKYLFRKEGQNVTLSCEQNLNHDAMYWYRQDPGQGLRLIYYSQIVNDFQKGDIAEGYSVSREKKESFPLTVTSAQKNPTAFYLCASRDSGTAHQPQHFGDGTRLSIL.